The sequence of this T cell receptor beta chain was determined in a study of T cell responses to AZD1222 COVID-19 vaccine. Sequenced by immunoSEQ multiplex PCR; TCRdb stores in-frame clones only, minus some. In the table there are 95,000 to 150,000 clones, 88% of which are singletons. Trimming at V came to 3 bases and at J to 9 bases, leaving 11 bases not matched to a gene. CDR3 length: 17 residues. Germline V CDR1 and CDR2: KGHSH, LQKENI. Specimen: peripheral blood, collected on day 0 of AZD1222 vaccination. The receptor was isolated from an adult in good health. The genes are TRBV18 and TRBJ2-1; 13 nucleotides match TRBD2. The CDR3 here is CASSPGLAGAFGGEQFF. The CDR3 DNA sequence: TGTGCCAGCTCACCCGGACTAGCGGGAGCCTTCGGTGGTGAGCAGTTCTTC.